These 27 T cell receptor beta chains originate from one sample sequenced in a study of OX40 agonist ivuxolimab in advanced cancers. Sequencing used immunoSEQ multiplex PCR; TCRdb keeps in-frame clones, though not all of them. The table has approximately 40,000 clones, more than 75% seen once. Sequencing was performed on CD4+ or CD8+ T cells sorted from blood, taken in a trial of the OX40 agonist ivuxolimab. The receptors were sampled from an adult with an advanced solid tumor such as melanoma, head and neck, liver or kidney cancer.

The rearrangement links TRBV11-1 to TRBJ2-5, with 10 positions matching TRBD2. V shed 2 bases and J 5 bases; nucleotides not matched to a gene: 17. The germline V gene has CDR1 SGHAT and CDR2 FQDESV (reference sequence). The CDR3 has 19 amino acids. The CDR3 sequence: CASSLRPFGSGGDLETQYF. CDR3 nucleotide sequence: TGTGCCAGCAGCTTACGCCCCTTCGGGAGCGGGGGGGACTTGGAGACCCAGTACTTC.

Comments on this clone: A read error may account for a junction end that differs from germline. CDR3 loop: CTSSLHLGDFNTEAFF. The CDR3 nucleotides read TGTACCAGCAGTTTACATCTGGGGGACTTCAACACTGAAGCTTTCTTT. The chain joins TRBV28 to TRBJ1-1, with D possibly TRBD1 on 5 matching bases. Per the germline V gene, CDR1 is MDHEN and CDR2 is SYDVKM. This CDR3 has 16 amino acids.

The CDR3 DNA sequence: TGCGCCAGCAGCCAAGCCGGGACCCCTAGCACAGATACGCAGTATTTT. It codes for CASSQAGTPSTDTQYF. The V and J genes are TRBV4-1 and TRBJ2-3, with D tentatively TRBD1 or TRBD2 (5 bases each). The germline gives CDR1 MGHRA, CDR2 YSYEKL. The CDR3 loop spans 16 amino acids. Trimming cost V 1 base and J 0 bases, with 11 bases left between them.

The chain is built from TRBV13 and TRBJ2-7; 11 bases map to TRBD2. CDR1 PRHDT and CDR2 FYEKMQ come from the germline V gene (reference sequence). CDR3 length: 17 amino acids. V lost 3 bases, J lost 0 bases, and 7 bases stayed unmatched. The DNA of the CDR3 is TGTGCCAGCAGCTTCTCACCTAGCGGGAGGTCCTCCTACGAGCAGTACTTC. Translation gives CASSFSPSGRSSYEQYF.

The chain combines TRBV7-2 with TRBJ2-7; D is unclear. Trimming removed 2 bases at V and 1 base at J, with 6 bases between. This CDR3 contains 13 residues. Germline assignment: CDR1 SGHTA and CDR2 FQGNSA. The CDR3 loop is CASSLRQSYEQYF. CDR3 in DNA: TGTGCCAGCAGCTTAAGGCAGTCCTACGAGCAGTACTTC.

The chain is built from TRBV13 and TRBJ2-5; no firm D call. Per germline, CDR1 PRHDT and CDR2 FYEKMQ (reference sequence). Between the trimmed V and J ends, which lost 5 bases and 2 bases, there was a span of 15 bases. The CDR3 consists of 15 residues. This chain's CDR3 is CASSHRGYGQETQYF. Written as DNA, the CDR3 is TGTGCCAGCAGCCACCGAGGTTATGGGCAAGAGACCCAGTACTTC.

This chain connects TRBV4-1 to TRBJ2-1, with 10 bases aligning to TRBD2. Germline V gives CDR1 MGHRA, CDR2 YSYEKL. The junction had 4 bases not matched to a gene; V was cut back by 4 bases and J by 4 bases. The CDR3 loop spans 15 amino acids. CDR3 sequence: CASSPTSGPYNEQFF. The CDR3 bases are TGCGCCAGCAGCCCGACTAGCGGGCCTTACAATGAGCAGTTCTTC.

This clone was seen only a few times. The rearrangement joins TRBV5-1 to TRBJ1-1; TRBD1 matches 7 bases. Looked up from germline, CDR1 is SGHRS and CDR2 is YFSETQ. J gave up 4 bases and V 0 bases, and 3 bases lay outside the gene matches. This CDR3 spans 14 amino acids. CDR3 bases: TGCGCCAGCAGCTTGGGACAGGGAACCACTGAAGCTTTCTTT. Translated: CASSLGQGTTEAFF.

V and J are TRBV14 and TRBJ1-6, with TRBD1 identical over 8 bases. V was clipped by 2 bases and J by 6 bases; unmatched bases: 6. Germline assignment: CDR1 SGHDN and CDR2 FVKESK. This CDR3 comprises 16 residues. CDR3 in DNA: TGTGCCAGCAGCCAAAACGGACAGGGCTTTAATTCACCCCTCCACTTT. Translation: CASSQNGQGFNSPLHF.

The chain joins TRBV6-6 to TRBJ2-7, with 7 bases matching TRBD2. The CDR3 runs 15 residues. Germline trimming cut 1 base from V and 7 bases from J; bases unmatched to any gene: 10. In germline, CDR1 is MNHNY, CDR2 SVGAGI (reference sequence). The DNA of the CDR3 is TGTGCCAGCAGTTACTACCCTAGCGGCCCGGGTGAGCAGTACTTC. This gives the protein CASSYYPSGPGEQYF.

The J gene is TRBJ1-2, the V gene TRBV4-1; D is ambiguous. The CDR3 has 16 amino acids. Germline V gene data show CDR1 as MGHRA and CDR2 as YSYEKL. V lost 1 base and J 2 bases, leaving 14 bases between the germline ends. CDR3: CASSQVTQIANYGYTF. As DNA, the CDR3 is TGCGCCAGCAGCCAAGTTACACAAATCGCCAACTATGGCTACACCTTC.

The CDR3: CASSPVGGSSNQPQHF. Written as DNA, the CDR3 is TGCGCCAGCAGCCCAGTCGGGGGGAGTAGCAATCAGCCCCAGCATTTT. The chain couples TRBV4-1 to TRBJ1-5; TRBD1 might be the D (5 bases). The V and J ends lost 4 bases and 0 bases respectively, with 13 bases between them. Per the germline V gene, CDR1 is MGHRA and CDR2 is YSYEKL. The CDR3 has 16 residues.

The V and J genes are TRBV6-5 and TRBJ2-7; 7 bases are a match to TRBD1. The V gene end was trimmed by 1 base and the J gene end by 4 bases; junction bases not matched to a gene: 1. Germline CDR1 reads MNHEY; CDR2 reads SVGAGI. The CDR3 length is 13 residues. The CDR3 region is CASSYYRGYEQYF. The DNA of the CDR3 is TGTGCCAGCAGTTACTACAGGGGATACGAGCAGTACTTC.

The rearrangement joins TRBV6-5 to TRBJ1-1; TRBD1 matches at 7 bases. The CDR3 sequence is 13 residues long. Trimming cost V 4 bases and J 4 bases; bases outside gene matches: 3. Looked up from germline, CDR1 is MNHEY and CDR2 is SVGAGI. The DNA for the CDR3 is TGTGCCAGCAGTTTGGGACAGCTCACTGAAGCTTTCTTT. It yields the protein CASSLGQLTEAFF.

This clone was recorded a few times. V usage is TRBV7-2 and J usage is TRBJ1-2, with D unclear. The CDR3 has 16 amino acids. Trimming shortened V by 5 bases and J by 5 bases, and 21 bases separated the two germline ends. Germline CDR1 reads SGHTA; CDR2 reads FQGNSA. CDR3 DNA: TGTGCCAGCAGCCAAGAAATAACAGCTAACCCGTATGGCTACACCTTC. The encoded protein is CASSQEITANPYGYTF.

This chain uses TRBV2 with TRBJ1-2; maybe TRBD1 (6 bases). Trimming pared 6 bases from V and 0 bases from J, leaving 14 bases between. The germline CDR1 and CDR2 sequences are SNHLY and FYNNEI. The CDR3 spans 15 residues. Here the CDR3 reads CASRKLGQTNYGYTF. For the CDR3, the DNA is TGTGCCAGCAGAAAGTTAGGACAGACTAACTATGGCTACACCTTC.

This chain connects TRBV7-9 to TRBJ1-6; D remains unclear. The V gene lost 5 bases and the J gene lost 13 bases, with 15 bases spanning the gap. CDR1 SEHNR and CDR2 FQNEAQ come from the germline V gene (reference sequence). The CDR3 has 13 residues. The CDR3 is CASSGGGLGPLHF. DNA of the CDR3: TGTGCCAGCAGCGGAGGAGGATTGGGGCCCCTCCACTTT.

CDR3 amino acids: CASSIGGGGGYTF. DNA for the CDR3: TGTGCCAGTAGTATAGGCGGGGGCGGTGGCTACACCTTC. The J gene is TRBJ1-2, the V gene TRBV19, with a possible D match to TRBD1 (6 bases). Between the trimmed V and J ends, which lost 1 base and 7 bases, there was a span of 10 bases. The CDR3 loop spans 13 amino acids. Germline V CDR1 and CDR2: LNHDA, SQIVND (reference sequence).

The chain uses TRBV12-5 and TRBJ2-1; tentatively, D is TRBD2 (6 bases). The germline V and J ends were trimmed by 2 bases and 8 bases, with 7 bases remaining between them. Germline V gives CDR1 LGHNT, CDR2 FRNRAP. The CDR3 contains 12 residues. DNA of the CDR3: TGTGCTAGTGGTTTGCGGGGGTATGAGCAGTTCTTC. It yields the protein CASGLRGYEQFF.

The chain's CDR3 is CASSHLTGHSPLHF. CDR3 coding DNA: TGTGCCAGCAGCCATTTGACAGGGCATTCACCCCTCCACTTT. The chain employs TRBV14 and TRBJ1-6, with 7 bases aligning to TRBD1. CDR3 length equals 14 residues. Looked up from germline, CDR1 is SGHDN and CDR2 is FVKESK. Losses at the gene ends were 3 bases for V and 8 bases for J; bases not matched to a gene: 4. The entire variable domain, with the rest obtained from reference TRBV14 and TRBJ1-6, is as follows: EAGVTQFPSHSVIEKGQTVTLRCDPISGHDNLYWYRRVMGKEIKFLLHFVKESKQDESGMPNNRFLAERTGGTYSTLKVQPAELEDSGVYFCASSHLTGHSPLHFGNGTRLTVT.

The rearrangement joins TRBV10-3 to TRBJ1-2; D remains ambiguous. The V gene's germline CDR1 is ENHRY and CDR2 SYGVKD. This CDR3 region has 12 residues. Trimming shortened V by 4 bases and J by 5 bases, and 8 bases separated the two germline ends. The CDR3 DNA reads TGTGCCATCAGTGGGGAAAGTTATGGCTACACCTTC. This codes for CAISGESYGYTF.

The chain uses TRBV7-2 and TRBJ1-2; 7 bases are shared with TRBD1. CDR1 and CDR2 from the germline V gene are SGHTA and FQGNSA. This CDR3 has 15 amino acids. With V trimmed by 5 bases and J by 3 bases, 9 bases remained unmatched. The CDR3 DNA is TGTGCCAGCAGCGTCACCGGACAGGACTACTATGGCTACACCTTC. The encoded protein is CASSVTGQDYYGYTF.

This chain uses TRBV30 with TRBJ1-1; D remains ambiguous. V was shortened by 7 bases and J by 1 base, with 10 bases between the two germline ends. CDR1 and CDR2 from the germline V gene are GTSNPN and SVGIG (reference sequence). This CDR3 spans 12 amino acids. DNA of the CDR3: TGTGCCTCACTAAGATCGAACACTGAAGCTTTCTTT. Its translation: CASLRSNTEAFF.

The chain couples TRBV11-2 to TRBJ2-3; 8 bases align to TRBD2. Germline CDR1 and CDR2: SGHAT and FQNNGV. J was trimmed by 2 bases and V by 8 bases; bases with no gene match: 6. CDR3 length: 14 residues. In DNA, the CDR3 is TGTGCCAGCGGTTTTAGCGGGAACACAGATACGCAGTATTTT. It translates to CASGFSGNTDTQYF.

The V gene is TRBV27, the J gene TRBJ2-1, with no clear D. Germline V gene sequence: CDR1 MNHEY, CDR2 SMNVEV (reference sequence). V dropped 0 bases and J dropped 4 bases, with 1 base sitting between them. This CDR3 is built from 12 residues. The chain's CDR3 is CASSLSYNEQFF. The CDR3 coding sequence is TGTGCCAGCAGTTTATCATACAATGAGCAGTTCTTC.

The chain combines TRBV6-5 with TRBJ2-1; D is perhaps TRBD1 or TRBD2 (6 bases each). The germline V and J ends were trimmed by 4 bases and 2 bases, with 9 bases remaining between them. Germline CDR1 and CDR2: MNHEY and SVGAGI. This CDR3 has 14 amino acids. In DNA, the CDR3 is TGTGCCAGCAGTTTGGGGGGCCCCTACAATGAGCAGTTCTTC. It encodes CASSLGGPYNEQFF.

V gene TRBV19 combines with J gene TRBJ2-7; D is ambiguous. Germline V gene data show CDR1 as LNHDA and CDR2 as SQIVND (reference sequence). The V end lost 0 bases, the J end lost 2 bases, and 8 bases lay between the germline ends. The CDR3 runs 14 residues. CDR3 sequence reads: CASSIDGRPYEQYF. The CDR3 region has the DNA TGTGCCAGTAGTATAGATGGCCGACCCTACGAGCAGTACTTC.